These 26 T cell receptor beta chains share one sample of origin, sequenced in a study of OX40 agonist ivuxolimab in advanced cancers. Sequenced by immunoSEQ multiplex PCR; TCRdb stores in-frame clones only, minus some. Of around 67,000 clones listed, 70% to 90% are singletons. The source was CD4+ or CD8+ T cells sorted from blood, collected in a trial of the OX40 agonist ivuxolimab. Receptors were obtained from an adult with an advanced solid tumor such as melanoma, head and neck, liver or kidney cancer.

V gene TRBV29-1 combines with J gene TRBJ1-2; TRBD1 agrees at 8 bases. Germline V gives CDR1 SQVTM, CDR2 ANQGSEA. After removal of 2 bases from V and 13 bases from J, the junction contained 9 bases not matched to a gene. CDR3 length: 12 residues. CDR3: CSVELDRVIGTF. The DNA of the CDR3 is TGCAGCGTTGAATTGGACAGGGTTATCGGCACCTTC.

CDR3 sequence: CASSPIASSGGDEQFF. CDR3 coding DNA: TGTGCCAGCTCACCAATCGCTAGCAGCGGGGGGGATGAGCAGTTCTTC. The chain has TRBV18 and TRBJ2-1; the match to TRBD2 covers 10 bases. Trimming removed 2 bases from V and 8 bases from J; junction bases left unmatched: 9. The CDR3 covers 16 residues. The germline V gene encodes CDR1 KGHSH and CDR2 LQKENI.

This clone was picked up one time. The genes are TRBV9 and TRBJ2-3; D not resolved. Germline-derived CDR1 and CDR2 are SGDLS and YYNGEE. The CDR3 is 13 amino acids. With 4 bases removed from V and 5 bases from J, the gap between germline ends came to 11 bases. CDR3 residues: CASSQLLGDTQYF. The CDR3 bases are TGTGCCAGCAGCCAGCTCCTAGGAGATACGCAGTATTTT.

The chain has TRBV7-6 and TRBJ2-1; a weak D match, TRBD2 (5 bases). The length of the CDR3 is 17 residues. Per germline, CDR1 SGHVS and CDR2 FNYEAQ. Trimming took 4 bases from V and 0 from J, leaving 16 bases between them. CDR3 bases: TGTGCCAGCAGCTCTCATACGCGGGTCAGCTCCTACAATGAGCAGTTCTTC. This gives the protein CASSSHTRVSSYNEQFF.

The chain links TRBV6-1 to TRBJ2-7; 7 nucleotides align to TRBD2. The ends lost 6 bases at V and 4 bases at J; junction bases unmatched: 12. CDR1 MNHNS and CDR2 SASEGT come from the germline V gene. This CDR3 spans 15 amino acids. CDR3 bases: TGTGCCAGCAGGACTAGCATTTCCGGGTTTTACGAGCAGTACTTC. It specifies CASRTSISGFYEQYF.

V is TRBV19 and J is TRBJ1-6, with D tentatively TRBD1 (5 bases). Germline loops: CDR1 LNHDA, CDR2 SQIVND (reference sequence). This CDR3 comprises 16 residues. Trimming pared 5 bases from V and 4 bases from J, leaving 15 bases between. The CDR3 loop reads CASSGGTQPYNSPLHF. As DNA, the CDR3 is TGTGCCAGTAGTGGCGGGACCCAACCTTATAATTCACCCCTCCACTTT.

The CDR3 bases are TGCGCCAGCAGCTTGAAGGCGGGGAGCGCAACTAATGAAAAACTGTTTTTT. Protein product: CASSLKAGSATNEKLFF. V usage is TRBV5-1 and J usage is TRBJ1-4, with D unresolved. This CDR3 spans 17 amino acids. Germline V gene sequence: CDR1 SGHRS, CDR2 YFSETQ. V dropped 1 base and J dropped 0 bases, with 13 bases sitting between them.

This clone was observed a single time. The chain employs TRBV7-2 and TRBJ1-5; no reliable D call. Per the germline V gene, CDR1 is SGHTA and CDR2 is FQGNSA. The ends were cut back, 0 bases at V and 0 bases at J, with 12 bases in the middle. The CDR3 covers 17 residues. CDR3 in DNA: TGTGCCAGCAGCTTAGCGTACGGAGGGTTTAGCAATCAGCCCCAGCATTTT. It codes for CASSLAYGGFSNQPQHF.

This clone was seen once. The V gene is TRBV29-1, the J gene TRBJ1-2, with 9 bases identical to TRBD1. Trimming at V came to 1 base and at J to 8 bases, leaving 8 bases not matched to a gene. The germline CDR1 and CDR2 sequences are SQVTM and ANQGSEA. The CDR3 has 14 amino acids. CDR3 coding DNA: TGCAGCGTTGAAGCGACAGGGGGTCTAGGAGGCTACACCTTC. It encodes CSVEATGGLGGYTF.

V gene TRBV28 combines with J gene TRBJ2-7; TRBD2 agrees at 7 bases. The CDR3 covers 14 residues. CDR1 MDHEN and CDR2 SYDVKM come from the germline V gene. The J segment lost 4 bases and the V segment lost 8 bases, leaving 11 bases of the junction unmatched. CDR3 sequence (DNA): TGTGCCAGCCATTGGGCGGGAGCGGGTTACGAGCAGTACTTC. It specifies CASHWAGAGYEQYF.

J is TRBJ2-2 and V is TRBV19, with 7 positions matching TRBD1. This CDR3 region has 16 residues. The V segment lost 7 bases and the J segment 4 bases; nucleotides outside the gene matches: 12. CDR1 is LNHDA and CDR2 is SQIVND in the germline V gene (reference sequence). The CDR3 bases are TGTGCCAGTACCGCCGTACCGGGACAGTCCACCGGGGAGCTGTTTTTT. The encoded protein is CASTAVPGQSTGELFF.

This rearrangement joins TRBV5-1 to TRBJ2-5; 9 nucleotides match TRBD1. Near its end, the DNA agrees better with TRBJ2-7, so the J call may be wrong. Germline V gene data show CDR1 as SGHRS and CDR2 as YFSETQ. This CDR3 spans 17 amino acids. CDR3 region: CASSYVRGTGPSYEQYF. The CDR3 nucleotides read TGCGCCAGCAGTTATGTAAGAGGGACAGGGCCTTCCTACGAGCAGTACTTC.

V gene TRBV7-8 combines with J gene TRBJ1-2; no clear D gene. Germline lookup yields CDR1 SGHVS and CDR2 FQNEAQ. Trimming shortened V by 1 base and J by 4 bases, and 13 bases separated the two germline ends. The CDR3 covers 15 residues. This chain's CDR3 is CASSLGTANVYGYTF. The CDR3 DNA sequence: TGTGCCAGCAGCTTAGGGACGGCGAACGTCTATGGCTACACCTTC.

V is TRBV29-1 and J is TRBJ1-2; D may be TRBD1 (5 bases). The CDR3 extends over 12 amino acids. CDR1 and CDR2 from the germline V gene are SQVTM and ANQGSEA. The germline V and J ends were trimmed by 7 bases and 7 bases, with 16 bases remaining between them. The CDR3 here is CSARQSAFGYTF. DNA of the CDR3: TGCAGCGCGAGACAGTCGGCTTTTGGCTACACCTTC.

This clone has a single count. The chain has TRBV19 and TRBJ2-1, with 10 nucleotides matching TRBD2. The CDR3 is made up of 14 amino acids. Trimming cost V 7 bases and J 8 bases; bases outside gene matches: 8. Per the germline V gene, CDR1 is LNHDA and CDR2 is SQIVND (reference sequence). The CDR3 spells CASTKREGPYEQFF. For the CDR3, the DNA is TGTGCCAGTACTAAGCGGGAGGGCCCTTATGAGCAGTTCTTC.

V is TRBV19 and J is TRBJ2-1; the D call may be TRBD1 or TRBD2 (5 bases each). The CDR3 runs 14 residues. Trimming stripped 7 bases from V and 3 bases from J, with 13 bases between. Germline V lookup: CDR1 LNHDA, CDR2 SQIVND (reference sequence). DNA for the CDR3: TGTGCCAGTACCCTCGGGGCGGTCTACAATGAGCAGTTCTTC. It specifies CASTLGAVYNEQFF.

The chain employs TRBV5-1 and TRBJ1-2; 9 bases align to TRBD1. V lost 3 bases, J lost 6 bases, and 6 bases stayed unmatched. Germline V lookup: CDR1 SGHRS, CDR2 YFSETQ. The length of the CDR3 is 14 residues. The CDR3 region is CASSWGQGRDGYTF. The CDR3 nucleotides read TGCGCCAGCAGCTGGGGACAGGGCCGCGATGGCTACACCTTC.

J is TRBJ2-3 and V is TRBV6-6; 11 nucleotides match TRBD2. Trimming removed 2 bases from V and 0 bases from J; junction bases left unmatched: 1. The CDR3 length is 16 residues. From germline, CDR1 is MNHNY and CDR2 SVGAGI (reference sequence). In DNA, the CDR3 is TGTGCCAGCAGTTACCGGACTAGCGGGAGCACAGATACGCAGTATTTT. It encodes CASSYRTSGSTDTQYF.

The rearrangement links TRBV7-2 to TRBJ1-5; 10 nucleotides align to TRBD1. This CDR3 has 17 residues. The germline V gene has CDR1 SGHTA and CDR2 FQGNSA. V was pared by 5 bases and J by 5 bases, with 12 bases of the junction left unmatched. CDR3 protein: CASSLRGQGRSDQPQHF. The CDR3 nucleotides are TGTGCCAGCAGCCTCCGGGGACAGGGGCGCTCGGATCAGCCCCAGCATTTT.

In DNA, the CDR3 is TGTGCCAGCAGCTTTTCAGGGAGTAATGAAAAACTGTTTTTT. Encoded protein: CASSFSGSNEKLFF. V is TRBV5-4 and J is TRBJ1-4; D is perhaps TRBD1 (5 bases). Germline-derived CDR1 and CDR2 are SGHNT and YYREEE (reference sequence). CDR3 length equals 14 residues. Trimming cost V 2 bases and J 4 bases, with 9 bases left between them.

A remark on this clone: One junction end does not reproduce the germline sequence, and a read error may be involved. The chain has TRBV9 and TRBJ2-3; D might be TRBD2 (6 bases). Looked up from germline, CDR1 is SGDLS and CDR2 is YYNGEE. The CDR3 extends over 15 amino acids. The CDR3 sequence: CASSVGTGGTVTQYF. For the CDR3, the DNA is TGTGCCAGCAGCGTTGGGACTGGGGGAACAGTTACGCAGTATTTT.

J is TRBJ2-5 and V is TRBV18; 7 nucleotides line up with TRBD1. Trimming cost V 5 bases and J 2 bases; bases outside gene matches: 8. From germline, CDR1 is KGHSH and CDR2 LQKENI. The CDR3 runs to 15 residues. This chain's CDR3 is CASSGQDGQQETQYF. CDR3 sequence (DNA): TGTGCCAGCTCAGGACAGGACGGGCAGCAAGAGACCCAGTACTTC.

V gene TRBV15 combines with J gene TRBJ2-7, with 8 bases fitting TRBD1. The CDR3 is made up of 15 amino acids. Germline values: CDR1 LNHNV, CDR2 YYDKDF (reference sequence). V dropped 3 bases and J dropped 4; count of bases not matched to a gene: 8. CDR3 nucleotides: TGTGCCACCAGCAGGGACCAGGGGGCGGTGTACGAGCAGTACTTC. It translates to CATSRDQGAVYEQYF.

This clone showed up just once. The chain has TRBV6-5 and TRBJ2-7; 7 nucleotides agree with TRBD1. Germline values: CDR1 MNHEY, CDR2 SVGAGI. The CDR3 is 14 residues long. V trimming: 7 bases; J trimming: 2 bases; junction bases outside the gene matches: 8. The CDR3 here is CASKQTGPTYEQYF. The DNA of the CDR3 is TGTGCCAGCAAGCAGACAGGGCCAACCTACGAGCAGTACTTC.

The V and J genes are TRBV28 and TRBJ1-4; 7 bases are a match to TRBD1. The CDR3 is 15 residues long. Germline V CDR1 and CDR2: MDHEN, SYDVKM. V was clipped by 6 bases and J by 8 bases; unmatched bases: 12. This CDR3 is CASSPTGTEDEKLFF. CDR3 nucleotides: TGTGCCAGCAGCCCTACCGGGACAGAAGACGAAAAACTGTTTTTT.

This chain uses TRBV6-6 with TRBJ1-4; 7 bases line up with TRBD1. The V segment lost 6 bases and the J segment 1 base; nucleotides outside the gene matches: 2. The germline gives CDR1 MNHNY, CDR2 SVGAGI (reference sequence). This CDR3 comprises 14 residues. The CDR3 region has the DNA TGTGCCAGCAGCCGACAGGGAACTAATGAAAAACTGTTTTTT. Protein: CASSRQGTNEKLFF.